This note documents a single T cell receptor beta chain sequence. The sample belongs to a study of OX40 agonist ivuxolimab in advanced cancers. Assay: immunoSEQ multiplex PCR; the TCRdb copy retains only in-frame clones and omits some. The profile covers over 70,000 clones, with approximately 86% appearing a single time and around 2% taken by the ten largest. This TCR was recovered from an adult with an advanced solid tumor such as melanoma, head and neck, liver or kidney cancer. Sequenced material: CD4+ or CD8+ T cells sorted from blood, taken in a trial of the OX40 agonist ivuxolimab.

For the CDR3, the DNA is TGCGCCAGCAGCTTATCCCCCTCCTACGAGCAGTACTTC. Its translation: CASSLSPSYEQYF. The rearrangement joins TRBV5-1 to TRBJ2-7; D unresolved. Germline V CDR1 and CDR2: SGHRS, YFSETQ. With 2 bases removed from V and 0 bases from J, the gap between germline ends came to 6 bases. The CDR3 runs 13 residues.